This is a list of T cell receptor beta chains from one sample in a study of patients and donors after allogeneic stem cell transplantation. One entry per CDR3 protein, called by TCRdb with MiXCR from the RT-PCR reads. The table has 150,000 to 250,000 distinct CDR3 sequences, roughly 40% seen once. The sample was blood, either unsorted or a sorted T cell fraction (not recorded which). The receptor source for this set is a human donor who was either an allogeneic HSCT recipient or a stem cell or donor lymphocyte infusion donor (not recorded which). It is not recorded whose cells these are; they may come from a transplant donor. Each CDR3 is given with its conserved first and last residue. Fields, in order: J gene, V gene, clone size, D gene, CDR3 protein, CDR3 DNA. The D gene is left open where the match is weak. Some rows mark clone size as missing; the rest say once, few, many or name a class of expanded clone.

j_call: TRBJ2-3
v_call: TRBV11-2
clone_size: .
d_call: .
cdr3_aa: CASSFGLRTDTQYF
cdr3_nt: TGTGCCAGCAGCTTCGGACTGCGCACAGATACGCAGTATTTT

j_call: TRBJ2-1
v_call: TRBV29-1
clone_size: .
d_call: .
cdr3_aa: CSVDGQAGTISSYNEQFF
cdr3_nt: TGCAGCGTTGACGGGCAGGCAGGGACCATTAGCTCCTACAATGAGCAGTTCTTC

j_call: TRBJ2-1
v_call: TRBV15
clone_size: .
d_call: TRBD2
cdr3_aa: CATSGWTSGSYNEQFF
cdr3_nt: TGTGCCACCAGCGGATGGACTAGCGGGAGTTACAATGAGCAGTTCTTC

j_call: TRBJ2-1
v_call: TRBV7-9
clone_size: .
d_call: .
cdr3_aa: CASSEDRNEQFF
cdr3_nt: TGTGCCAGCAGCGAAGATAGGAATGAGCAGTTCTTC

j_call: TRBJ2-3
v_call: TRBV2
clone_size: few
d_call: .
cdr3_aa: CASSARGPPDTQYF
cdr3_nt: TGTGCCAGCAGTGCCAGGGGCCCCCCAGATACGCAGTATTTT

j_call: TRBJ1-3
v_call: TRBV12-3/TRBV12-4
clone_size: .
d_call: .
cdr3_aa: CASSPLQGLGGNTIYF
cdr3_nt: TGTGCCAGCAGCCCCCTCCAGGGGCTGGGAGGAAACACCATATATTTT

j_call: TRBJ2-3
v_call: TRBV28
clone_size: .
d_call: TRBD2
cdr3_aa: CASSVSTSGNTDTQYF
cdr3_nt: TGTGCCAGCAGTGTGTCGACTAGCGGGAACACAGATACGCAGTATTTT

j_call: TRBJ2-3
v_call: TRBV7-9
clone_size: .
d_call: .
cdr3_aa: CASSLGMGSTDTQYF
cdr3_nt: TGTGCCAGCAGCTTAGGAATGGGTAGCACAGATACGCAGTATTTT

j_call: TRBJ2-7
v_call: TRBV7-9
clone_size: .
d_call: .
cdr3_aa: CASSLDLEQYF
cdr3_nt: TGTGCCAGCAGCCTGGACCTCGAGCAGTACTTC

j_call: TRBJ2-1
v_call: TRBV5-6
clone_size: .
d_call: TRBD2
cdr3_aa: CASSSPSGSYNEQFF
cdr3_nt: TGTGCCAGCAGCTCTCCTAGCGGGAGCTACAATGAGCAGTTCTTC

j_call: TRBJ1-4
v_call: TRBV12-3/TRBV12-4
clone_size: .
d_call: .
cdr3_aa: CASSSQGGALFF
cdr3_nt: TGTGCCAGCAGTTCCCAAGGTGGGGCACTGTTTTTT

j_call: TRBJ1-1
v_call: TRBV9
clone_size: few
d_call: .
cdr3_aa: CASSVVAQANTEAFF
cdr3_nt: TGTGCCAGCAGCGTAGTAGCACAGGCGAACACTGAAGCTTTCTTT

j_call: TRBJ1-4
v_call: TRBV12-3/TRBV12-4
clone_size: many
d_call: .
cdr3_aa: CASKRRGEKLFF
cdr3_nt: TGTGCCAGCAAACGGAGGGGTGAAAAACTGTTTTTT

j_call: TRBJ1-2
v_call: TRBV6-5
clone_size: .
d_call: .
cdr3_aa: CASSYSSSYGYTF
cdr3_nt: TGTGCCAGCAGTTACAGCTCCAGCTATGGCTACACCTTC

j_call: TRBJ1-6
v_call: TRBV28
clone_size: .
d_call: TRBD1
cdr3_aa: CASSLLFPGQLNSPLHF
cdr3_nt: TGTGCCAGCAGTTTACTTTTCCCGGGACAGTTAAATTCACCCCTCCACTTT

j_call: TRBJ2-3
v_call: TRBV3-1
clone_size: once
d_call: TRBD2
cdr3_aa: CASSQDLTSGSTDTQYF
cdr3_nt: TGTGCCAGCAGCCAAGACTTGACTAGCGGAAGCACAGATACGCAGTATTTT

j_call: TRBJ1-2
v_call: TRBV12-3/TRBV12-4
clone_size: few
d_call: TRBD1
cdr3_aa: CASSNRGTYGYTF
cdr3_nt: TGTGCCAGCAGCAACAGGGGAACCTATGGCTACACCTTC

j_call: TRBJ1-6
v_call: TRBV12-3/TRBV12-4
clone_size: .
d_call: .
cdr3_aa: CASSSGGPNSPLHF
cdr3_nt: TGTGCCAGCAGTTCCGGGGGACCTAATTCACCCCTCCACTTT

j_call: TRBJ2-1
v_call: TRBV7-9
clone_size: .
d_call: .
cdr3_aa: CASSRDGEQFF
cdr3_nt: TGTGCCAGCAGCCGCGACGGTGAGCAGTTCTTC

j_call: TRBJ2-2
v_call: TRBV10-3
clone_size: few
d_call: TRBD2
cdr3_aa: CAIGTSGRVTNTGELFF
cdr3_nt: TGTGCCATTGGGACTAGCGGGAGGGTTACAAACACCGGGGAGCTGTTTTTT

j_call: TRBJ2-2
v_call: TRBV6-2/TRBV6-3
clone_size: .
d_call: TRBD1
cdr3_aa: CASSYPGTGDTGELFF
cdr3_nt: TGTGCCAGCAGTTATCCCGGGACAGGAGACACCGGGGAGCTGTTTTTT

j_call: TRBJ1-2
v_call: TRBV29-1
clone_size: few
d_call: .
cdr3_aa: CSVGTDSYGYTF
cdr3_nt: TGCAGCGTTGGTACAGACAGCTATGGCTACACCTTC

j_call: TRBJ1-4
v_call: TRBV7-9
clone_size: .
d_call: .
cdr3_aa: CASSLFEGANEKLFF
cdr3_nt: TGTGCCAGCAGCTTATTTGAGGGGGCTAATGAAAAACTGTTTTTT

j_call: TRBJ2-1
v_call: TRBV4-2
clone_size: few
d_call: TRBD2
cdr3_aa: CASSPRLAGDFVDYNEQFF
cdr3_nt: TGTGCCAGCAGCCCCCGACTAGCGGGAGACTTTGTTGACTACAATGAGCAGTTCTTC

j_call: TRBJ2-5
v_call: TRBV5-1
clone_size: .
d_call: TRBD1
cdr3_aa: CASSSGGAGETQYF
cdr3_nt: TGCGCCAGCAGCTCAGGGGGCGCCGGGGAGACCCAGTACTTC

j_call: TRBJ2-2
v_call: TRBV7-9
clone_size: .
d_call: TRBD1
cdr3_aa: CASRLGTDRDDGELFF
cdr3_nt: TGTGCCAGCAGATTAGGCACGGACAGGGATGACGGGGAGCTGTTTTTT

j_call: TRBJ2-5
v_call: TRBV6-8
clone_size: .
d_call: .
cdr3_aa: CASSRGFGETQYF
cdr3_nt: TGTGCCAGCAGTCGGGGGTTCGGAGAGACCCAGTACTTC

j_call: TRBJ1-5
v_call: TRBV12-3/TRBV12-4
clone_size: .
d_call: .
cdr3_aa: CASSPAYQPQHF
cdr3_nt: TGTGCCAGCAGCCCAGCTTATCAGCCCCAGCATTTT

j_call: TRBJ1-1
v_call: TRBV28
clone_size: few
d_call: TRBD1
cdr3_aa: CASSHPTGEDTEAFF
cdr3_nt: TGTGCCAGCAGCCATCCGACAGGGGAAGATACTGAAGCTTTCTTT

j_call: TRBJ1-1
v_call: TRBV28
clone_size: .
d_call: .
cdr3_aa: CASSSGREAFF
cdr3_nt: TGTGCCAGCAGTTCGGGACGAGAAGCTTTCTTT

j_call: TRBJ1-1
v_call: TRBV7-3
clone_size: .
d_call: .
cdr3_aa: CASSLPQWAYTEAFF
cdr3_nt: TGTGCCAGCAGCTTACCCCAGTGGGCCTACACTGAAGCTTTCTTT

j_call: TRBJ1-5
v_call: TRBV28
clone_size: few
d_call: .
cdr3_aa: CASSSGVGQPQHF
cdr3_nt: TGTGCCAGCAGTTCAGGGGTCGGTCAGCCCCAGCATTTT

j_call: TRBJ2-1
v_call: TRBV12-3/TRBV12-4
clone_size: .
d_call: .
cdr3_aa: CASSFAPYNEQFF
cdr3_nt: TGTGCCAGCAGTTTCGCCCCCTACAATGAGCAGTTCTTC

j_call: TRBJ2-1
v_call: TRBV7-9
clone_size: .
d_call: TRBD2
cdr3_aa: CASSTEYETSGRDEQFF
cdr3_nt: TGTGCCAGCAGCACTGAATATGAGACTAGCGGGAGGGATGAGCAGTTCTTC

j_call: TRBJ1-2
v_call: TRBV7-2
clone_size: few
d_call: .
cdr3_aa: CASSLRQVLYGYTF
cdr3_nt: TGTGCCAGCAGCTTGAGACAGGTCCTATATGGCTACACCTTC

j_call: TRBJ2-7
v_call: TRBV28
clone_size: few
d_call: .
cdr3_aa: CASSLPPHNRENHEQYF
cdr3_nt: TGTGCCAGCAGTCTACCGCCCCATAATAGAGAAAACCACGAGCAGTACTTC

j_call: TRBJ2-5
v_call: TRBV11-2
clone_size: .
d_call: TRBD2
cdr3_aa: CASSWGLAEETQYF
cdr3_nt: TGTGCCAGCAGCTGGGGACTAGCGGAAGAGACCCAGTACTTC